This is a list of T cell receptor beta chains from one sample in a study of T cells in Graves' hyperthyroidism and ophthalmopathy. TCRdb fed the multiplex PCR reads into MiXCR, producing one record per CDR3 protein. Counted here are hundreds of thousands of distinct CDR3 sequences, less than 25% occurring once; the ten biggest clones make up 30% to 40%. The sample consisted of blood. Every receptor here comes from a man aged 25 to 40 with Graves' ophthalmopathy. CDR3s leave out the opening cysteine and the closing phenylalanine or tryptophan. The order of the fields is J gene, D gene, V gene, CDR3 protein. A D gene is named only where the DNA matches it firmly.

TRBJ2-1	TRBD2	TRBV7-9	ATLAGSYNEQF
TRBJ2-5	TRBD1	TRBV7-8	ASSLGPGTGKETQY
TRBJ2-7	TRBD1	TRBV12-3/TRBV12-4	ASSFTGTGAYEQY
TRBJ2-5	NA	TRBV9	ASSVEGQAQTQY
TRBJ1-1	NA	TRBV20-1	SASPRGLVKTEAF
TRBJ2-2	NA	TRBV11-2	ASSPGPGHRDYGTGELF
TRBJ2-5	TRBD2	TRBV4-2	ASSQVASSGKETQY
TRBJ1-2	NA	TRBV3-1	ASSRGLTEIRPYT
TRBJ2-7	TRBD1	TRBV5-1	ASSTWTGGSYEQY
TRBJ1-1	NA	TRBV30	ASTGPADTEAS
TRBJ2-7	NA	TRBV11-2	ASTTLTGFEQY
TRBJ2-1	NA	TRBV7-9	ASSPPTGVDSNEQF
TRBJ1-1	NA	TRBV6-1	ASSEWVGDTGAF
TRBJ1-2	NA	TRBV3-1	ASSPTRDIYGYT
TRBJ2-5	TRBD2	TRBV3-1	ASSQGPASGRPNQY
TRBJ2-2	NA	TRBV20-1	SAPGLNTGELF
TRBJ1-1	NA	TRBV5-1	ASSFSEGSRTEAF
TRBJ1-2	NA	TRBV20-1	SARGDTPNYGYT
TRBJ2-1	TRBD2	TRBV20-1	SASVSGATYNEQF
TRBJ1-1	NA	TRBV29-1	SVSGTTGAF
TRBJ2-1	NA	TRBV7-9	ASSFLGTNEQF
TRBJ1-6	TRBD1	TRBV27	ASSLEGTGVSPLH
TRBJ2-5	NA	TRBV5-1	ASSLSSSTETQY
TRBJ1-4	NA	TRBV6-1	ASTATKATNEKLF
TRBJ2-2	TRBD1	TRBV4-3	ASSQDRQGRTGELF
TRBJ2-3	NA	TRBV7-8	ASSSGSVAASSTDTQY
TRBJ2-7	TRBD2	TRBV7-6	ASSLRLAGVQNYEQY
TRBJ1-1	NA	TRBV13	ASSKVGTGRTEAF
TRBJ1-4	TRBD1	TRBV11-2	ASSRTGNYEKLF
TRBJ1-1	NA	TRBV28	ASSLSKGPVEAF
TRBJ2-1	TRBD2	TRBV11-2	ASSREGSGGLGAIGNEQF
TRBJ1-1	TRBD1	TRBV3-1	ASSQMGQGSEAF
TRBJ2-7	NA	TRBV30	AWTPPDRGSYEQY
TRBJ1-1	NA	TRBV7-2	ASSWGGRTEAF
TRBJ2-1	NA	TRBV5-1	ASSLAPGYEQF
TRBJ2-3	NA	TRBV28	ASSTTSYTQY
TRBJ2-7	TRBD1	TRBV7-2	ASSFGQGVFEQY
TRBJ2-7	NA	TRBV10-3	AISESPGAYEQY
TRBJ2-3	NA	TRBV7-9	ASRRGSPADTQY
TRBJ2-7	TRBD1	TRBV29-1	SAGTGNAEQY
TRBJ2-3	NA	TRBV20-1	SARPGTSTDTQY
TRBJ2-7	NA	TRBV7-8	ASTSTGDRSSYEQY
TRBJ2-5	TRBD2	TRBV7-9	ASSPSGREAQY
TRBJ1-1	NA	TRBV6-2/TRBV6-3	ASSYVRGQNTEAF
TRBJ2-7	NA	TRBV12-3/TRBV12-4	ASNSLYEQY
TRBJ1-2	TRBD1	TRBV7-9	ASSSEGTGWGYT
TRBJ1-2	NA	TRBV12-3/TRBV12-4	ASRPGLFGYT
TRBJ2-1	NA	TRBV2	ASGSAASYNEQF
TRBJ2-5	TRBD1	TRBV7-8	ASSSPGQQETQY
TRBJ2-1	NA	TRBV13	ASSSSDGLYNEQF
TRBJ1-2	TRBD1	TRBV7-9	ASSSGGQGHYGYT
TRBJ2-7	TRBD2	TRBV2	ASRTLAGGESYEQY